This TCR beta chain was recorded in a study of blood T cells in healthy people across ages (dated by TCRdb to about 2015). Context from the whole study: In model experiments, roughly one uniquely barcoded TCR beta cDNA molecule per two T cells was captured by template switching. To track age-related changes in TCR beta repertoire diversity, the study relied on deep sequencing normalized with unique cDNA molecular identifiers. Four age groups were formed from the donors: young (average roughly 16 years), middle-aged (approximately 41), aged (roughly 58) and long-lived (approximately 80). Donors of different ages were randomly distributed across sequencing lanes to avoid experimental bias. Two additional independent replicas of 1 million unique cDNA reads from the same blood draw were analyzed for two donors (one aged 18 to 30 and one aged 80 or older).

Systemically healthy Caucasian individuals from Russia, about 38 in total and aged about 6 to 95 years, were included as donors. Roughly 10 milliliters of peripheral blood were drawn from each donor into EDTA-treated Vacutainer tubes. PBMCs were isolated by Ficoll-Paque density-gradient centrifugation, with at least 7 million obtained per sample. Total RNA, at least 5 micrograms per sample, was extracted from PBMCs with Trizol reagent. For every donor, flow cytometry on a PBMC aliquot measured the percentage of naive CD45RAhigh/CD27high T cells. The library was made by 5' RACE. TCRdb shows the sequencer as Illumina HiSeq 2500. A second roughly 6 to 11 cycle PCR used a sample-barcoded 5' primer and a J-beta primer mix. A unique molecular identifier was introduced onto each TCR beta cDNA molecule by a template-switch 5' adaptor carrying 12 random nucleotides. Each sample yielded at least 2.5 million CDR3-containing paired-end reads. First-strand cDNA synthesis was performed from all RNA using the Mint cDNA synthesis kit, with priming by a TRBC-specific oligonucleotide. Following uracil-DNA glycosylase treatment, a first 18-cycle PCR with universal primers M1SS and BC2_uni_R was performed on all cDNA. The original pipeline was this. For normalization, 1 million high-quality reads were randomly selected from each sample, with every read carrying a distinct molecular identifier. Instead of being binned into consensus sequences, reads with shared molecular identifiers were discarded. MiTCR, set to a Q25 quality threshold and the strictest error-elimination algorithm, was used for CDR3 identification, clonotype clustering and error correction. A nonparametric unseen species model using Euler transformation provided a lower-bound estimate of total TCR beta diversity. The public sequencing data were trimmed at Q25 with fastp and processed into clonotypes with MiXCR by TCRdb, which kept only in-frame beta chains. Rows matching on CDR3 protein sequence are summarized as one entry with the most common DNA and genes. TCRdb, rather than the study authors, made the V and J calls. Present in this sample are about 730,000 distinct CDR3 sequences, roughly 45% of which were seen just once. The top ten constitute 20% to 25% of the sample.

On this clonotype itself: Its target antigen remains unknown. It has no much larger one-base neighbor in the sample; base qualities were not kept.

Study-level results and caveats: Total diversity estimates from one million sequenced T cells were considered lower bounds and underestimates. Because the CMV infection status of the donors was unknown, age-related changes in expanded clonotypes may potentially have been confounded. Since profiling was done on bulk unsorted PBMCs, naive and antigen-experienced compartments could not be conclusively compared. Observed TCR beta diversity correlated strongly with the percentage of naive T cells measured by flow cytometry. Compared with the aged group, more naive CD4+ T cells, fewer expanded clones and increased TCR diversity were shown by the long-lived group, suggesting age selection. Observed TCR beta diversity per million T cells fell roughly linearly with age, and a significant reduction was already apparent by age around 44.

According to the germline V gene, CDR1 reads MNHEY and CDR2 reads SVGEGT. The CDR3 measures 15 amino acids from cysteine to phenylalanine. Only the CDR3 region is kept as DNA, spanning 45 bases read in frame from base 1. The junction shows trimming of 6 bases on V and 1 base on J, plus 15 bases between the germline ends. This TCR was recovered from a woman aged 55-70 years in good health. The chain was built from TRBV6-2 or TRBV6-3 and TRBJ1-1; no D gene can be assigned with confidence. Sequencing input: blood. The CDR3 has the sequence CASSRREGKNTEAFF. The DNA is TGTGCCAGCAGCCGACGGGAGGGCAAGAACACTGAAGCTTTCTTT.